Listed below are T cell receptor beta chains from one sample, sequenced in a study of Graves' ophthalmopathy and Graves' hyperthyroidism. MiXCR, run by TCRdb on the multiplex PCR reads, gives a single entry per CDR3 protein. Altogether a few hundred thousand distinct CDR3 sequences are present, about 18% being singletons, with the ten largest covering roughly 2.4%. Sequences were obtained from peripheral blood. The receptor source for this set is an adult woman with stable Graves' hyperthyroidism. Both conserved end residues are part of each CDR3. D genes are given only for firm matches. Expanded clones get a size class; other rows say once, few or many, or leave the size out.

V gene	J gene	D gene	clone size	CDR3 protein	CDR3 DNA
TRBV6-1	TRBJ2-7	-	-	CASSLGTPSSYEQYF	TGTGCCAGCAGTCTCGGGACTCCCAGCTCCTACGAGCAGTACTTC
TRBV12-3/TRBV12-4	TRBJ1-1	-	-	CASSFGDRRDTEAFF	TGTGCCAGCAGTTTTGGGGACCGCAGGGACACTGAAGCTTTCTTT
TRBV28	TRBJ2-7	-	-	CASIPTRTKGGEQYF	TGTGCCAGCATCCCTACCCGGACTAAAGGCGGCGAGCAGTACTTC
TRBV18	TRBJ2-4	-	many	CASSPRVREHIQYF	TGTGCCAGCTCACCTCGGGTTAGAGAGCACATTCAGTACTTC
TRBV28	TRBJ2-7	TRBD1	many	CASSSDRAEQYF	TGTGCCAGCAGTTCCGACAGGGCCGAGCAGTACTTC
TRBV25-1	TRBJ2-2	-	many	CASSKRGGANTGELFF	TGTGCCAGCAGTAAAAGGGGGGGGGCGAACACCGGGGAGCTGTTTTTT
TRBV28	TRBJ2-7	-	many	CASSLTLFWNPSYEQYF	TGTGCCAGCAGTTTAACCCTTTTTTGGAACCCCTCCTACGAGCAGTACTTC
TRBV12-3/TRBV12-4	TRBJ1-1	-	many	CASSFRDTEAFF	TGTGCCAGCAGTTTCAGGGACACTGAAGCTTTCTTT
TRBV12-3/TRBV12-4	TRBJ2-5	-	many	CASSLGTGVETQYF	TGTGCCAGCAGTTTAGGGACGGGAGTGGAGACCCAGTACTTC
TRBV6-1	TRBJ1-1	-	many	CASWATRSANTEAFF	TGTGCCAGCTGGGCCACCCGCTCCGCGAACACTGAAGCTTTCTTT
TRBV11-1	TRBJ2-5	TRBD2	many	CASSPGTSGRETQYF	TGTGCCAGCAGCCCCGGGACTAGCGGGAGAGAGACCCAGTACTTC
TRBV3-1	TRBJ2-7	-	many	CASSQAGLASEQYF	TGTGCCAGCAGCCAAGCAGGGCTAGCGAGCGAGCAGTACTTC
TRBV2	TRBJ2-7	-	many	CASKAVIYEQYF	TGTGCCAGCAAAGCGGTTATATACGAGCAGTACTTC
TRBV15	TRBJ1-1	-	many	CATSRDRTANEAFF	TGTGCCACCAGCAGAGATAGGACAGCTAATGAAGCTTTCTTT
TRBV24-1	TRBJ2-2	-	-	CATSNKPATGELFF	TGTGCCACCAGTAATAAGCCTGCCACCGGGGAGCTGTTTTTT
TRBV3-1	TRBJ1-3	-	-	CASSQDWTASGNTIYF	TGTGCCAGCAGCCAAGACTGGACAGCCTCTGGAAACACCATATATTTT
TRBV20-1	TRBJ2-7	-	many	CSATRTVSYEQYF	TGCAGTGCCACAAGGACAGTGTCCTACGAGCAGTACTTC
TRBV28	TRBJ1-2	TRBD1	once	CASSSRWTGKSYGYTF	TGTGCCAGCAGTTCCCGCTGGACAGGGAAATCCTATGGCTACACCTTC
TRBV4-3	TRBJ2-2	-	few	CASSQEPPYTGELFF	TGCGCCAGCAGCCAAGAACCTCCGTACACCGGGGAGCTGTTTTTT
TRBV5-6	TRBJ1-1	-	many	CASSTGLSEAFF	TGTGCCAGCAGCACTGGCCTCTCTGAAGCTTTCTTT
TRBV30	TRBJ1-2	-	few	CAWSVFSTAANYGYTF	TGTGCCTGGAGTGTATTTTCAACAGCGGCTAACTATGGCTACACCTTC
TRBV10-3	TRBJ1-1	-	many	CAITSSGANTEAFF	TGTGCCATCACTTCGAGCGGCGCGAACACTGAAGCTTTCTTT
TRBV28	TRBJ2-7	TRBD1	many	CASRFGQGSWYEQYF	TGTGCCAGCAGATTTGGACAGGGGTCTTGGTACGAGCAGTACTTC
TRBV20-1	TRBJ1-6	-	few	CSARGDWDIYSPLHF	TGCAGTGCTAGGGGGGACTGGGACATTTATTCACCCCTCCACTTT
TRBV6-5	TRBJ1-1	-	many	CASSYGVEKRDTEAFF	TGTGCCAGCAGTTACGGAGTGGAAAAAAGGGACACTGAAGCTTTCTTT
TRBV12-3/TRBV12-4	TRBJ1-2	-	many	CASSAPINYGYTF	TGTGCCAGCAGTGCCCCCATTAACTATGGCTACACCTTC
TRBV4-2	TRBJ2-7	-	many	CASSQPSTLYEQYF	TGTGCCAGCAGCCAACCTTCGACCCTATACGAGCAGTACTTC
TRBV12-5	TRBJ2-5	-	-	CASGLVRAGETQYF	TGTGCTAGTGGTTTGGTAAGGGCTGGAGAGACCCAGTACTTC
TRBV15	TRBJ1-5	-	many	CATSRGSQPQHF	TGTGCCACCAGCAGAGGGTCCCAGCCCCAGCATTTT
TRBV28	TRBJ2-2	-	-	CASSSHRDTYTGELFF	TGTGCCAGCAGTTCACACCGGGACACTTACACCGGGGAGCTGTTTTTT
TRBV28	TRBJ2-7	TRBD1	many	CASSFLIDRGLYEQYF	TGTGCCAGCAGTTTTCTCATCGACAGGGGCCTATACGAGCAGTACTTC
TRBV5-1	TRBJ1-6	-	-	CASSLMGFNSPLHF	TGCGCCAGCAGCTTGATGGGGTTCAATTCACCCCTCCACTTT
TRBV6-1	TRBJ2-2	-	-	CASSVKFTGELFF	TGTGCCAGCAGTGTGAAGTTCACCGGGGAGCTGTTTTTT
TRBV6-5	TRBJ1-1	-	many	CASRAAGLSTEAFF	TGTGCCAGCAGAGCCGCGGGGCTAAGCACTGAAGCTTTCTTT
TRBV10-2	TRBJ1-2	-	many	CASSDMQGQDYGYTF	TGCGCCAGCAGTGATATGCAGGGGCAAGACTATGGCTACACCTTC
TRBV29-1	TRBJ2-5	TRBD2	many	CSGGKRGTQYF	TGCAGCGGGGGTAAGCGGGGGACCCAGTACTTC
TRBV12-3/TRBV12-4	TRBJ1-2	TRBD1	many	CASSPGQDRDGYTF	TGTGCCAGCAGTCCGGGACAGGACAGAGACGGCTACACCTTC
TRBV5-8	TRBJ1-6	TRBD1	many	CASSRRTGQDSPLHF	TGTGCCAGCAGCCGACGGACAGGGCAAGATTCACCCCTCCACTTT
TRBV5-1	TRBJ2-7	TRBD2	-	CVSSSGLAGGSSYEQYF	TGCGTCAGCAGCTCGGGACTAGCGGGAGGGTCCTCCTACGAGCAGTACTTC
TRBV6-1	TRBJ2-5	-	few	CASSGTRSTQETQYF	TGTGCCAGCAGTGGAACCCGGTCCACCCAAGAGACCCAGTACTTC